One sample yielded the 4 T cell receptor beta chains listed below, sequenced in a study of blood T cells in healthy people across ages. Next came a second PCR, run for roughly 6 to 11 cycles, which used a sample-barcoded 5' primer along with a J-beta primer mix. Via MiXCR, TCRdb re-called the 5' RACE reads, giving one row per CDR3 protein. The sample lists 650,000 to 800,000 distinct CDR3 sequences; more than 40% were seen once. Sequenced material: blood. Receptors originate from a man aged 55 to 69 in good health.

This clonotype occurred a few times. The chain's CDR3 is CASSSGQHNQPQHF. The CDR3 region has the DNA TGTGCCAGCAGCTCCGGACAGCACAATCAGCCCCAGCATTTT. The chain joins TRBV7-9 to TRBJ1-5, with a possible D match to TRBD1 (6 bases). Trimming left V 4 bases short and J 3 bases short, with 10 bases between. This CDR3 is 14 amino acids long. The germline V gene encodes CDR1 SEHNR and CDR2 FQNEAQ (reference sequence).

The chain has TRBV20-1 and TRBJ1-2; no definite D call. V shed 7 bases and J shed 2 bases, with 8 bases lying between them. The CDR3 is 11 amino acids. Germline V lookup: CDR1 DFQATT, CDR2 SNEGSKA (reference sequence). This CDR3 reads CSVKENYGYTF. The CDR3 DNA is TGCAGTGTTAAAGAAAACTATGGCTACACCTTC.

The chain carries TRBV5-6 and TRBJ2-3; 10 bases map to TRBD2. The CDR3 covers 16 residues. V lost 1 base and J lost 0; bases outside the gene matches: 2. The germline CDR1 and CDR2 sequences are SGHDT and YYEEEE. The CDR3 bases are TGTGCCAGCAGCTTGTATAGCGGGGGGAGCACAGATACGCAGTATTTT. Translated: CASSLYSGGSTDTQYF.

This clonotype appeared many times. The chain is built from TRBV6-1 and TRBJ2-6, with D tentatively TRBD2 (5 bases). The CDR3 spans 15 residues. V shed 4 bases and J shed 3 bases, with 10 bases lying between them. Germline assignment: CDR1 MNHNS and CDR2 SASEGT. CDR3 DNA: TGTGCCAGCAGTGCCGGAGGAGGTGGGGCCAACGTCCTGACTTTC. Encoded protein: CASSAGGGGANVLTF.